This paragraph covers one TCR beta chain sequence. Its cognate antigen is unknown. This sample is drawn from a study of cytomegalovirus exposure and HLA in healthy donors. Trimming cost V 9 bases and J 5 bases; bases outside gene matches: 8. The CDR3 consists of 14 residues. The germline V gene encodes CDR1 LNHDA and CDR2 SQIVND (reference sequence). General observations from the study: Associated with cytomegalovirus, according to the listing, were around 160 TCR beta chains.

Vbeta (60) and Jbeta (13) primers were used in the PCR. Sequenced by immunoSEQ multiplex PCR; TCRdb stores in-frame clones only, minus some. The listing records some 30,000 clones. The chain couples TRBV19 to TRBJ1-5; 9 bases are a match to TRBD1. The material sequenced was PBMCs. The receptor's source is a man aged 35-49 years in good health and CMV-seronegative. The CDR3 loop is CASSTGGSDQPQHF. In DNA, the CDR3 is TGTGCCAGCTCGACAGGGGGTTCGGATCAGCCCCAGCATTTT.